The clone carrying this T cell receptor (beta chain) was seen only a few times. This sample was taken from a study of blood T cell repertoires in COVID-19. V lost 6 bases, J lost 4 bases, and 6 bases stayed unmatched. The CDR3 contains 14 residues. Germline CDR1 and CDR2: KGHSH and LQKENI. The protocol was immunoSEQ multiplex PCR, while the TCRdb copy is restricted to in-frame clones and leaves out a portion. The data show about 370,000 clones, approximately 90% seen once. The chain recombines TRBV18 with TRBJ2-7, with 10 bases lining up with TRBD1. The sequence came from a man aged 18 to 30 who had recovered from COVID-19. Sequencing was performed on PBMCs or T cells enriched from blood (not recorded which). CDR3 DNA: TGTGCCAGCTCCCGGGACAGGGGCCCGTACGAGCAGTACTTC. This encodes CASSRDRGPYEQYF.